These 25 T cell receptor beta chains share one sample of origin, sequenced in a study. In TCRdb, the RT-PCR reads were re-called with MiXCR into one record per CDR3 protein. Among fewer than 800,000 distinct CDR3 sequences listed, 14% were seen once. Specimen: memory CD4+ T cells from blood. These receptor sequences come from a female donor in good health, serving as a healthy control.

In this sample, this clonotype turned up many times. The chain uses TRBV20-1 and TRBJ2-5, with a tentative D call TRBD2 (6 bases). V was shortened by 6 bases and J by 7 bases, with 21 bases between the two germline ends. Germline V gene sequence: CDR1 DFQATT, CDR2 SNEGSKA (reference sequence). CDR3 length: 14 amino acids. CDR3 sequence: CSAHWRGQEGTQYF. The CDR3, as DNA: TGCAGTGCCCACTGGAGGGGCCAAGAAGGGACCCAGTACTTC.

V and J are TRBV24-1 and TRBJ2-5, with no clear D. Looked up from germline, CDR1 is KGHDR and CDR2 is SFDVKD. V was clipped by 9 bases and J by 2 bases, with 15 bases between them. The CDR3 extends over 14 amino acids. In nucleotides, the CDR3 is TGTGCCACCGCTGACGCGATGCAACAAGAGACCCAGTACTTC. It encodes CATADAMQQETQYF.

This clonotype was seen a handful of times. This chain links TRBV15 with TRBJ1-4; D might be TRBD1 (5 bases). V was trimmed by 6 bases and J by 2 bases, leaving 10 bases between them. Germline CDR1 and CDR2: LNHNV and YYDKDF (reference sequence). This CDR3 contains 14 residues. The CDR3 sequence is CATRPGSTNEKLFF. CDR3 bases: TGTGCCACCAGGCCAGGGAGCACTAATGAAAAACTGTTTTTT.

This clonotype was observed a few times. The V call is TRBV6-5, the J call TRBJ1-3, with 12 bases that match TRBD1. V shed 6 bases, J shed 4 bases, and the junction held 13 bases outside the gene matches. Per germline, CDR1 MNHEY and CDR2 SVGAGI. The CDR3 is 18 amino acids. CDR3 sequence reads: CASSRITGTGGGGNTIYF. For the CDR3, the DNA is TGTGCCAGCAGCCGAATCACCGGGACAGGGGGCGGAGGAAACACCATATATTTT.

This clonotype was detected a few times. The rearrangement uses TRBV11-2 and TRBJ2-7; a weak D match, TRBD1 (5 bases). The CDR3 is 15 residues long. Germline values: CDR1 SGHAT, CDR2 FQNNGV. The V end lost 5 bases, the J end lost 6 bases, and 20 bases lay between the germline ends. CDR3 sequence (DNA): TGTGCCAGCAGCCAAGCGACAGTTTCGTCGGGCGAGCAGTACTTC. Translated: CASSQATVSSGEQYF.

This clonotype was picked up many times. J is TRBJ2-5 and V is TRBV15; the D is unclear. This CDR3 region has 16 residues. Trimming left V 5 bases short and J 3 bases short, with 19 bases between. Per the germline V gene, CDR1 is LNHNV and CDR2 is YYDKDF (reference sequence). The DNA of the CDR3 is TGTGCCACCAGCCCCTGGGCGGACGGCCAAAAAGAGACCCAGTACTTC. Translated: CATSPWADGQKETQYF. Based on the CDR3 plus reference TRBV15 and TRBJ2-5, the full variable domain is DAMVIQNPRYQVTQFGKPVTLSCSQTLNHNVMYWYQQKSSQAPKLLFHYYDKDFNNEADTPDNFQSRRPNTSFCFLDIRSPGLGDTAMYLCATSPWADGQKETQYFGPGTRLLVL.

This clonotype was observed at least ten times. This chain connects TRBV4-3 to TRBJ1-2; D perhaps matches TRBD1 (5 bases). With 0 bases removed from V and 3 bases from J, the gap between germline ends came to 8 bases. The CDR3 length is 14 residues. Germline CDR1 LGHNA, CDR2 YSLEER. CDR3 DNA sequence: TGCGCCAGCAGCCAAGACGTGACAGACTATGGCTACACCTTC. This sequence encodes CASSQDVTDYGYTF.

The rearrangement links TRBV18 to TRBJ2-5; D is unresolved. Germline assignment: CDR1 KGHSH and CDR2 LQKENI. Trimming removed 6 bases from V and 9 bases from J, with 17 bases in between. The CDR3 is 13 residues long. CDR3: CASSAAGDGPQYF. The DNA for the CDR3 is TGTGCCAGCTCGGCGGCAGGTGATGGACCCCAGTACTTC.

This clonotype was observed a handful of times. V and J are TRBV20-1 and TRBJ2-1; 15 bases match TRBD2. Germline V gives CDR1 DFQATT, CDR2 SNEGSKA (reference sequence). The CDR3 spans 14 residues. V dropped 6 bases and J dropped 7; count of bases not matched to a gene: 4. CDR3 amino acids: CSADGTSGRNEQFF. The DNA of the CDR3 is TGCAGTGCAGACGGGACTAGCGGGAGGAATGAGCAGTTCTTC.

Notes on this clonotype: The CDR3 does not close with the conserved phenylalanine or tryptophan, likely indicating a read error. The chain employs TRBV18 and TRBJ2-3; TRBD1 agrees at 7 bases. The junction had 13 bases not matched to a gene; V was cut back by 3 bases and J by 4 bases. Per the germline V gene, CDR1 is KGHSH and CDR2 is LQKENI. CDR3 length: 17 amino acids. Here the CDR3 DNA reads TGTGCCAGCTCACCTCTAAACAGGGGCCCCTCGGCAGATACGCAGTATATT. The encoded protein is CASSPLNRGPSADTQYI.

The chain recombines TRBV7-2 with TRBJ2-7; TRBD1 matches at 10 bases. From germline, CDR1 is SGHTA and CDR2 FQGNSA. The CDR3 covers 14 residues. The V gene end was trimmed by 4 bases and the J gene end by 6 bases; junction bases not matched to a gene: 6. CDR3 coding DNA: TGTGCCAGCAGCTCGGACAGGGGGTATCCCGAGCAGTACTTC. Translating it yields CASSSDRGYPEQYF.

This clonotype was observed at least ten times. This chain uses TRBV5-6 with TRBJ2-5; 8 bases match TRBD2. The CDR3 has 15 residues. The ends lost 0 bases at V and 0 bases at J; junction bases unmatched: 1. Per the germline V gene, CDR1 is SGHDT and CDR2 is YYEEEE. The chain's CDR3 is CASSLVAGNQETQYF. DNA for the CDR3: TGTGCCAGCAGCTTGGTAGCGGGGAACCAAGAGACCCAGTACTTC.

This clonotype was seen repeatedly, ten times or more. The chain recombines TRBV20-1 with TRBJ1-1; D ambiguous. V was cut by 6 bases and J by 8 bases, with 13 bases left in between. Germline assignment: CDR1 DFQATT and CDR2 SNEGSKA (reference sequence). This CDR3 region has 11 residues. The CDR3 region is CSAIPQVEAFF. The CDR3 nucleotides read TGCAGTGCAATCCCTCAAGTCGAAGCTTTCTTT.

This clonotype was found many times. The chain is built from TRBV6-2 or TRBV6-3 and TRBJ1-5, with a possible D match to TRBD1 (6 bases). The CDR3 sequence is 18 residues long. Germline loops: CDR1 MNHEY, CDR2 SVGEGT. Trimming took off 4 bases at V and 0 bases at J, with 19 bases between the two ends. The CDR3 sequence: CASSSLSGAAYSNQPQHF. As DNA, the CDR3 is TGTGCCAGCAGTTCCCTGTCAGGGGCTGCCTATAGCAATCAGCCCCAGCATTTT.

This clonotype was observed a few times. The V and J genes are TRBV4-1 and TRBJ2-7, with 7 bases that match TRBD1. The J segment lost 2 bases and the V segment lost 3 bases, leaving 4 bases of the junction unmatched. The CDR3 extends over 14 amino acids. The germline V gene has CDR1 MGHRA and CDR2 YSYEKL. Here the CDR3 reads CASSQIDRAYEQYF. The CDR3 DNA is TGCGCCAGCAGCCAGATAGACAGGGCCTACGAGCAGTACTTC.

This clonotype has a count of ten or more. This sequence joins TRBV7-9 and TRBJ2-7, with 7 bases matching TRBD2. The J segment lost 2 bases and the V segment lost 5 bases, leaving 21 bases of the junction unmatched. The CDR3 is 19 amino acids. From germline, CDR1 is SEHNR and CDR2 FQNEAQ (reference sequence). The CDR3 nucleotides are TGTGCCAGCAGCAGACTAGGGATTGGGCTAGCGGCCACAGCCTACGAGCAGTACTTC. Translated: CASSRLGIGLAATAYEQYF.

The chain joins TRBV6-5 to TRBJ2-3; 9 bases match TRBD2. This CDR3 is built from 16 residues. CDR1 and CDR2 from the germline V gene are MNHEY and SVGAGI. The V gene end was trimmed by 6 bases and the J gene end by 2 bases; junction bases not matched to a gene: 9. CDR3 in DNA: TGTGCCAGCAGAATGTACCGACTAGCGGACACAGATACGCAGTATTTT. Protein product: CASRMYRLADTDTQYF.

This clonotype was counted ten times or more. The chain couples TRBV7-2 to TRBJ2-7; D ambiguous. The length of the CDR3 is 13 residues. Germline CDR1 is SGHTA and CDR2 is FQGNSA. V dropped 0 bases and J dropped 4 bases, with 7 bases sitting between them. This chain's CDR3 is CASSLASEYEQYF. The CDR3 DNA sequence: TGTGCCAGCAGCTTAGCTTCAGAATACGAGCAGTACTTC.

This clonotype showed up many times. This chain links TRBV6-5 with TRBJ2-5; no definite D call. Germline lookup yields CDR1 MNHEY and CDR2 SVGAGI. The germline V and J ends were trimmed by 0 bases and 3 bases, with 5 bases remaining between them. This CDR3 has 13 amino acids. This CDR3 reads CASSYSAEETQYF. CDR3 nucleotides: TGTGCCAGCAGTTACTCTGCGGAAGAGACCCAGTACTTC.

This clonotype was counted at least ten times. In DNA form, the CDR3 reads TGTGCCAGCAGTTATAGTGGAGGGCTCTACAATGAGCAGTTCTTC. Translating gives CASSYSGGLYNEQFF. The V call is TRBV6-5, the J call TRBJ2-1, with a tentative D call TRBD2 (6 bases). Trimming took 3 bases from V and 3 from J, leaving 12 bases between them. Per the germline V gene, CDR1 is MNHEY and CDR2 is SVGAGI. The CDR3 is 15 residues long.

This clonotype showed up many times. The chain is built from TRBV20-1 and TRBJ2-7; 8 bases are a match to TRBD1. This CDR3 contains 14 residues. The V segment lost 4 bases and the J segment 4 bases; nucleotides outside the gene matches: 9. CDR1 is DFQATT and CDR2 is SNEGSKA in the germline V gene (reference sequence). For the CDR3, the DNA is TGCAGTGCTAACTTTAGGGGACAGGTATACGAGCAGTACTTC. This translates into CSANFRGQVYEQYF.

This clonotype has a count of ten or more. This rearrangement joins TRBV10-3 to TRBJ2-7; 12 bases are a match to TRBD1. The V gene end was trimmed by 3 bases and the J gene end by 7 bases; junction bases not matched to a gene: 10. CDR3 length: 16 amino acids. CDR1 is ENHRY and CDR2 is SYGVKD in the germline V gene. The CDR3 region has the DNA TGTGCCATCAGTGAAGGACCGGGACAGGGGGCTTGGGAGCAGTACTTC. It encodes CAISEGPGQGAWEQYF.

V usage is TRBV15 and J usage is TRBJ1-2; D gene ambiguous. The germline V gene encodes CDR1 LNHNV and CDR2 YYDKDF (reference sequence). V dropped 5 bases and J dropped 0 bases, with 13 bases sitting between them. The CDR3 loop spans 15 amino acids. CDR3 protein: CATSGEREANYGYTF. In nucleotides, the CDR3 is TGTGCCACCAGCGGTGAACGGGAGGCTAACTATGGCTACACCTTC.

This clonotype was observed a few times. The chain couples TRBV4-2 to TRBJ1-1, with D hard to call. CDR1 and CDR2 from the germline V gene are LGHNA and YNFKEQ. Trimming took off 4 bases at V and 3 bases at J, with 12 bases between the two ends. This CDR3 has 14 residues. CDR3 in amino acids: CASSPRQAHTEAFF. For the CDR3, the DNA is TGTGCCAGCAGCCCACGTCAGGCTCACACTGAAGCTTTCTTT.

This clonotype was counted many times. V is TRBV12-3 or TRBV12-4 and J is TRBJ2-7, with TRBD2 as a possible D gene (5 bases). V was shortened by 7 bases and J by 4 bases, with 20 bases between the two germline ends. The CDR3 length is 15 residues. CDR3 in amino acids: CASTRAGSGLYEQYF. The CDR3 coding sequence is TGTGCCAGCACCCGCGCGGGTTCGGGGTTGTACGAGCAGTACTTC.